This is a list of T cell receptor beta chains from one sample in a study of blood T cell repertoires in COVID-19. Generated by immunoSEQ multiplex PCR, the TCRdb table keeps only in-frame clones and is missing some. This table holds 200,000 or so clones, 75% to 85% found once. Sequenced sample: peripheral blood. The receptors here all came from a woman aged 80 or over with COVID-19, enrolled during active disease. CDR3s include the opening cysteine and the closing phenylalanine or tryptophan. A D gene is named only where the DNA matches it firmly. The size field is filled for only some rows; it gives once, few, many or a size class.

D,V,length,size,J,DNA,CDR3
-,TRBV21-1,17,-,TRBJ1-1,TGTGCCAGCAGTTGGGAAGGGACAGGAAAGGAAAACACTGAAGCTTTCTTT,CASSWEGTGKENTEAFF
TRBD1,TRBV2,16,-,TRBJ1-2,TGTGCCAGCAGTGAGCCCCGGGACAGGGTGGACTATGGCTACACCTTC,CASSEPRDRVDYGYTF
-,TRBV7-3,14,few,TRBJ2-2,TGTGCCAGCAGCTTAGCAGCGAACACCGGGGAGCTGTTTTTT,CASSLAANTGELFF
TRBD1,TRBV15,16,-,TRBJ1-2,TGTGCCACCAGCAGAGGAGGGACAGGGGTTAACTATGGCTACACCTTC,CATSRGGTGVNYGYTF
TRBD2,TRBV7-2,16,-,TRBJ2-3,TGTGCCAGCAGCCCCTTGGCGGGGGGGCCGTTAGATACGCAGTATTTT,CASSPLAGGPLDTQYF
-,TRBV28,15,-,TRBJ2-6,TGTGCCAGCAGTACTGCGGGGTCTGGGGCCAACGTCCTGACTTTC,CASSTAGSGANVLTF
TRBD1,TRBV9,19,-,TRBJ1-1,TGTGCCAGCAGCCCTAGGGGAACAGGGGGTCCCGGAATGAACACTGAAGCTTTCTTT,CASSPRGTGGPGMNTEAFF
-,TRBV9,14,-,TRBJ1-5,TGTGCCAGCAGCGTCGGCGGTCCCTCCCAGCCCCAGCATTTT,CASSVGGPSQPQHF
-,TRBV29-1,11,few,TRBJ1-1,TGCAGCGTGCAGGGGTCGAGGGAAGCTTTCTTT,CSVQGSREAFF
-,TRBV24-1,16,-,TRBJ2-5,TGTGCCACCAGTGATTCCACTCCCGGGGGGCTCGAGACCCAGTACTTC,CATSDSTPGGLETQYF
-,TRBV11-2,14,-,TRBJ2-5,TGTGCCAGCAGCTCCTTTACGACGGGAGAGACCCAGTACTTC,CASSSFTTGETQYF
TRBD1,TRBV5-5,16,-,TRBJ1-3,TGTGCCAGCAGCCTGACAGGGCGGTGGGATGGAAACACCATATATTTT,CASSLTGRWDGNTIYF
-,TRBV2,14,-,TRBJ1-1,TGTGCCAGCAGTGCCTTCATGGCCAACACTGAAGCTTTCTTT,CASSAFMANTEAFF
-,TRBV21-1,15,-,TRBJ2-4,TGTGCCAGCAGCAAGTTAGGGGTAGCCAAAAACATTCAGTACTTC,CASSKLGVAKNIQYF
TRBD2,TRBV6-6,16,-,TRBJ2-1,TGTGCCAGCAGTTACTCGATCCGGGGGGGTTTCAAGGAGCAGTTCTTC,CASSYSIRGGFKEQFF
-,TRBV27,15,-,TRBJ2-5,TGTGCCAGCAGTTTCCTCGCGGGTCCGCCGGAGACCCAGTACTTC,CASSFLAGPPETQYF
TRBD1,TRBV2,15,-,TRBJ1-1,TGTGCCAGCAGTGAGACAGGGGTACTTATTACTGAAGCTTTCTTT,CASSETGVLITEAFF
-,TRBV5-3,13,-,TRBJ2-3,TGTGCCAGAAGCTTCCCACAGGGAGATACGCAGTATTTT,CARSFPQGDTQYF
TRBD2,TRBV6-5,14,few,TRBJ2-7,TGTGCCAGCAGTTACCTTGCGGGAGGTTACGAGCAGTACTTC,CASSYLAGGYEQYF
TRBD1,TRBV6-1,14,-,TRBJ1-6,TGTGCTACCCTCTGGCAGGGGGCTGACACGACCCTCCACTTT,CATLWQGADTTLHF
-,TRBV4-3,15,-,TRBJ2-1,TGCGCCAGCAGCCAAGTGCTTAGCCGACGGCATGAGCAGTTCTTC,CASSQVLSRRHEQFF
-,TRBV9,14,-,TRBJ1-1,TGTGCCAGCAGCCCCCGGGTGGGGAACACTGAAGCTTTCTTT,CASSPRVGNTEAFF
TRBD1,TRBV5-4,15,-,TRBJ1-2,TGTGCCAGCAGCTTGGTAGGGACAGGGGCGTATGGCTACACCTTC,CASSLVGTGAYGYTF
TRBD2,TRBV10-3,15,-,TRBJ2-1,TGTGCCACCAACCCTAGCGGATTCTCGGGGAATGAGCAGTTCTTC,CATNPSGFSGNEQFF
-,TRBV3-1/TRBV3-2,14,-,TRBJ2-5,TGTGCCAGCAGCCAAGATCCCCCAGCGGAGACCCAGTACTTC,CASSQDPPAETQYF
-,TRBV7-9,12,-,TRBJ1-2,TGTGCCAGCAGCTTAGCCGGGGAAGGCTACACCTTC,CASSLAGEGYTF
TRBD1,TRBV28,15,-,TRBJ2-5,TGTGCCAGCAGAGGCGGCAGGGGGCGTGTGGAGACCCAGTACTTC,CASRGGRGRVETQYF
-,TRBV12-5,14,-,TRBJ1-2,TGTGCTAGTGGGCTAGGACAGCTCCTCTATGGCTACACCTTC,CASGLGQLLYGYTF
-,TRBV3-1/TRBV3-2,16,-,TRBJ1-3,TGTGCCAGCAGCCAAGATCGAGGGCCCGCCGGAAACACCATATATTTT,CASSQDRGPAGNTIYF